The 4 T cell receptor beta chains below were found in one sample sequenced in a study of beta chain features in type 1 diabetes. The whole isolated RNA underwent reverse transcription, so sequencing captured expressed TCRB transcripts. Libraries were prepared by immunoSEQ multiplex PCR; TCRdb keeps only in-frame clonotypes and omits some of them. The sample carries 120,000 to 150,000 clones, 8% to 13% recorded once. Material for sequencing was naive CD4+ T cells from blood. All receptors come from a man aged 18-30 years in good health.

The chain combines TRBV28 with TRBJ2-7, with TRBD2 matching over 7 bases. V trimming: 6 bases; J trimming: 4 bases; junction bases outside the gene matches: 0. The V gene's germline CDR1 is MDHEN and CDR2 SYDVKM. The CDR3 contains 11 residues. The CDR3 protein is CASRAGYEQYF. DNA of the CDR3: TGTGCCAGCAGAGCGGGGTACGAGCAGTACTTC.

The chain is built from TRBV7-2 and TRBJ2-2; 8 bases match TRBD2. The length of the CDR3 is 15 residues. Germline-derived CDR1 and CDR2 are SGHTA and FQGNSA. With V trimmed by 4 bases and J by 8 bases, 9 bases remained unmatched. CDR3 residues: CASSSKRGSWGELFF. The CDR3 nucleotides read TGTGCCAGCAGCTCAAAGCGGGGGTCTTGGGGGGAGCTGTTTTTT.

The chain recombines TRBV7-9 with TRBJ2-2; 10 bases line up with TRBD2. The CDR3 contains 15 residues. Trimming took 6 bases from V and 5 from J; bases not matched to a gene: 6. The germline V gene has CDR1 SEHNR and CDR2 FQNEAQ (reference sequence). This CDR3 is CASSPSGGLTGELFF. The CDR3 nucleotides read TGTGCCAGCAGTCCTAGCGGGGGCTTGACCGGGGAGCTGTTTTTT.

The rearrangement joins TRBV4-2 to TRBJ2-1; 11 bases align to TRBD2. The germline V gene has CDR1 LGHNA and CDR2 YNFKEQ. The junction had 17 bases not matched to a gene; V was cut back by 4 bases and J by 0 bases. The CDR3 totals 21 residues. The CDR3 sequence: CASSPGLAGGQTDFSYNEQFF. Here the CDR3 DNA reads TGTGCCAGCAGCCCGGGGCTAGCGGGGGGCCAAACTGACTTCTCCTACAATGAGCAGTTCTTC.